This TCR beta chain is drawn from a study of CD8+ T cells in alopecia areata (dated by TCRdb to the late 2010s). The study in broad terms: Treated patients were enrolled in an open-label pilot trial of oral tofacitinib, 5 to 10 mg twice daily, for moderate-to-severe alopecia areata. Amplification of TCRbeta CDR3 regions was done by immunoSEQ multiplex PCR using 35 Vbeta forward primers and 13 Jbeta reverse primers. To study T cell clonal expansion in alopecia areata, the researchers applied high-throughput TCRbeta sequencing to both the C3H/HeJ mouse model and human patients. Disease severity in treated patients was measured with the SALT score, which quantifies the percentage of affected scalp surface area. Tofacitinib was given for 6 to 18 months, followed by 6 months of follow-up off drug to assess delayed response and recurrence. Clonality in the scalp was compared among normal scalp (n=4), patchy alopecia areata scalp (n=8), and alopecia totalis/universalis scalp (n=8). Tofacitinib-treated patients had biopsies at baseline and at 4 and 24 weeks of treatment, with a later scalp biopsy in several patients. Scalp tissue and sorted CD4+ and CD8+ peripheral blood T cells from patchy and totalis/universalis alopecia areata patients and from healthy controls were covered by human TCRbeta sequencing. RNA came from the PAXgene miRNA kit for fixed scalp, the miRNeasy kit for PBMCs, and the RNeasy kit for mouse skin.

A word on this clone: Its antigen target is currently unknown. No base quality information exists; no much larger clone differs at one position.

The intended sense of this specimen's time point label: 4 weeks on oral tofacitinib. The meaning of the sample's treatment or condition label: oral pan-JAK inhibitor, 5-10 mg twice daily. Lesional scalp punch biopsies and peripheral blood were obtained from alopecia areata patients. PBMCs were isolated by density centrifugation and stained for CD3, CD4 and CD8, and CD4+ and CD8+ T cells were sorted on a FACSAria. Reading from cysteine to phenylalanine, the CDR3 counts 15 amino acids. The kept DNA is CDR3 alone, 45 bases in frame from the first base. Based on the germline V gene, the CDR1 and CDR2 sequences are SGHRS and YFSETQ. Compared with germline, V lacks 0 bases and J lacks 7 bases; bases without a gene match: 6. The library came from the immunoSEQ multiplex PCR assay. RNA was extracted from all samples and reverse transcribed into cDNA, which served as template for TCR sequencing. First-strand cDNA was synthesized with SuperScript III using a 2:1 mix of oligo-dT and random hexamers. A synthetic immune receptor repertoire was used to assess amplification bias, and residual bias was removed computationally. The study's processing was this. Raw reads were preprocessed to remove errors, and CDR3 was defined according to IMGT conventions as the region from the conserved cysteine to phenylalanine. Clonality was computed as 1 minus the Shannon entropy, with the entropy normalized by log2 of the number of productive unique TCRs. Whether scalp clones were CD4 or CD8 was inferred by matching scalp TCRbeta sequences against CD4 and CD8 repertoires sorted from blood. Imported from immuneACCESS, the table was reduced by TCRdb to in-frame sequences with V and J called. These copies leave out some clones; in studies compared against another copy, an unresolved V gene accounts for under half, and the cause of the remainder is not known. V, J and clone size were drawn from that table, and D and trimming were deduced from the DNA. This sample comprises over 100,000 clones, more than 45% of them detected only once. Approximately 0.46% of the sample comes from the top ten.

What the work shows at the level of the full study, not this receptor alone: Scalp TCR repertoire analysis is complicated because resident alphabeta T cells in normal human skin are also sequenced, whereas mouse skin is dominated by gammadelta T cells. Compared with mice, TCR sequences shared between patients were less clear, possibly partly because of HLA diversity across the patient population. Tofacitinib significantly lowered scalp clonality and the number of expanded CD8+ clones among the top 100 scalp clones. Compared with normal scalp, lesional scalp had higher clonality and more expanded CD8+ clones, particularly in alopecia totalis/universalis, a pattern that suggests antigenic drive. Because the treated cohort was small and had only one nonresponder, larger studies are needed to examine links between baseline CD8+ expansion and response. During tofacitinib treatment, many expanded lesional clones remained in scalp and blood, and this persistence may partly explain relapse after treatment is stopped.

The material sequenced was CD4+ T cells sorted from blood, taken at week 4, from a patient treated with tofacitinib. This clonotype originated in a human donor with alopecia areata. The rearrangement joined TRBV5-1 to TRBJ2-1, and 8 bases in between align with TRBD1. The bases are TGCGCCAGCAGCTTGGGCGGACAGGGTGGAAATGAGCAGTTCTTC. This encodes CASSLGGQGGNEQFF.